The rows below give T cell receptor beta chains drawn from one sample of a study of identical twins. A single record per CDR3 protein comes from TCRdb applying MiXCR to the 5' RACE reads. The sample holds approximately 490,000 distinct CDR3 sequences, 20% to 25% seen once. These same data were also listed under a study on yellow fever vaccine responses in identical twins.

Sequenced input: CD4+ T cells sorted from blood. All receptors come from a woman under 30 in good health. CDR3s include the opening cysteine and the closing phenylalanine or tryptophan. A D gene is named only where the DNA matches it firmly. Rows may omit the clone size; those that give it use once, few, many or a size class.

J gene | V gene | clone size | D gene | CDR3 DNA | CDR3 protein
TRBJ1-3 | TRBV25-1 | few | . | TGTGCCAGCAGTCAAATCGGTGGGAATGGAAACACCATATATTTT | CASSQIGGNGNTIYF
TRBJ1-5 | TRBV19 | . | TRBD1 | TGTGCCAGTGGGACAGGGCCTAATCAGCCCCAGCATTTT | CASGTGPNQPQHF
TRBJ2-1 | TRBV14 | few | . | TGTGCCAGCAGCCACGAACAGACTAGCTACAATGAGCAGTTCTTC | CASSHEQTSYNEQFF
TRBJ2-1 | TRBV4-1 | few | . | TGCGCCAGCAGCCAAGTCTATAGCGGCGCTTACAATGAGCAGTTCTTC | CASSQVYSGAYNEQFF
TRBJ1-2 | TRBV11-2 | many | . | TGTGCCAGCAGCTTAGAGGGAGCCTTAGGCTATGGCTACACCTTC | CASSLEGALGYGYTF
TRBJ2-5 | TRBV3-1 | . | . | TGTGCCAGCAGCCCCCCTTACGACACCGGAGGGACCCAGTACTTC | CASSPPYDTGGTQYF
TRBJ2-3 | TRBV12-3/TRBV12-4 | many | TRBD2 | TGTGCCAGCAGTCAGACCGGGACTAGCGCCACAGATACGCAGTATTTT | CASSQTGTSATDTQYF
TRBJ2-2 | TRBV3-1 | . | TRBD1 | TGTGCCAGCAGTCCAGCTGGGACAGGGCACACCGGGGAGCTGTTTTTT | CASSPAGTGHTGELFF
TRBJ2-1 | TRBV12-3/TRBV12-4 | . | TRBD2 | TGTGCCAGCAGTTATACTAGCGGGGGCTCCGATGAGCAGTTCTTC | CASSYTSGGSDEQFF
TRBJ2-2 | TRBV5-1 | . | TRBD2 | TGCGCCAGCAGCCCCCTTTACCAAGGACTAGCGGGGGCAGGGAACACCGGGGAGCTGTTTTTT | CASSPLYQGLAGAGNTGELFF
TRBJ2-5 | TRBV7-2 | . | TRBD2 | TGTGCCAGCAACAAGGTTGGGCTAGCGGGAGAGACCCAGTACTTC | CASNKVGLAGETQYF
TRBJ2-1 | TRBV11-3 | . | TRBD1 | TGTGCCAGCAGCTTATCGGGACAGGAGCAGTTCTTC | CASSLSGQEQFF
TRBJ2-7 | TRBV12-3/TRBV12-4 | . | . | TGTGCCAGCAGTTTTAGTCGGCAGGGCGCCTACGGGCAGTACTTC | CASSFSRQGAYGQYF
TRBJ2-2 | TRBV3-1 | few | . | TGTGCCAGCAGCCAGTACCGGAACACCGGGGAGCTGTTTTTT | CASSQYRNTGELFF
TRBJ2-2 | TRBV9 | . | . | TGTGCCAGCACCGCGGGACACCTGGGCACCGGGGAGCTGTTTTTT | CASTAGHLGTGELFF
TRBJ1-2 | TRBV24-1 | . | . | TGTGCCACCAGTGATTTAGGCGCCCCAAATGGCAATGGCTACACCTTC | CATSDLGAPNGNGYTF
TRBJ2-7 | TRBV4-1 | few | . | TGCGCCAGCAGCCAAGATATGCTGTGGCAGGAGAGCTCCTACGAGCAGTACTTC | CASSQDMLWQESSYEQYF